This TCR beta chain derives from a study of cytomegalovirus exposure and HLA in healthy donors. 13 Jbeta primers and 60 Vbeta primers were used for the PCR. Some clones are missing from TCRdb's copy, which holds only in-frame ones; the method was immunoSEQ multiplex PCR. Of approximately 200,000 clones listed, roughly four fifths are singletons. Germline loops: CDR1 MDHEN, CDR2 SYDVKM. CDR3 size: 14 residues. V was clipped by 3 bases and J by 0 bases, with 8 bases between them. Sequencing input: PBMCs. This chain uses TRBV28 with TRBJ1-1; possibly TRBD1 for D (5 bases). The clonotype comes from a woman in her thirties in good health and CMV-seropositive. The CDR3 loop is CASSLGLLNTEAFF. DNA for the CDR3: TGTGCCAGCAGTTTGGGACTACTGAACACTGAAGCTTTCTTT.